A selection of T cell receptor beta chains follows, all from one sample in a study of blood T cell repertoires in COVID-19. The data were produced by immunoSEQ multiplex PCR, yet TCRdb's version contains in-frame clones alone and is incomplete. The table lists around 170,000 clones, more than 65% of them singletons. The sequenced sample consisted of peripheral blood. These receptors were taken from a woman older than 75 with acute or convalescent COVID-19. CDR3s include the opening cysteine and the closing phenylalanine or tryptophan. The D gene is left open where the match is weak. Clone size, where shown, is once, few, many, or a class for clones that have expanded.

j_call d_call clone_size v_call cdr3_length cdr3_nt cdr3_aa
TRBJ2-7 NA NA TRBV6-2/TRBV6-3 13 TGTGCCAGCAGTTACTTACTTTCCTACGAGCAGTACTTC CASSYLLSYEQYF
TRBJ1-3 NA NA TRBV18 17 TGTGCCAGCTCACGACTCGATTTAGATCGGGGAGGAAACACCATATATTTT CASSRLDLDRGGNTIYF
TRBJ1-1 NA NA TRBV6-5 15 TGTGCCAGCAGTTACTCTAGGTTAGCAAACACTGAAGCTTTCTTT CASSYSRLANTEAFF
TRBJ2-2 TRBD1 NA TRBV2 15 TGTGCCAGCAGCCTGACAGGGGGTAACACCGGGGAGCTGTTTTTT CASSLTGGNTGELFF
TRBJ1-3 NA NA TRBV3-1/TRBV3-2 13 TGTGCCAGCAGCCAAGAGGCAGTAAACACCATATATTTT CASSQEAVNTIYF
TRBJ1-1 NA NA TRBV19 12 TGTGCCAGTATACAGGCGAACACTGAAGCTTTCTTT CASIQANTEAFF
TRBJ1-2 TRBD1 few TRBV19 11 TGTGCCAGTCGGACAGGGAATGGCTACACCTTC CASRTGNGYTF
TRBJ2-2 NA NA TRBV9 13 TGTGCCAGCAGCGCGCAGGGCACCGGGGAGCTGTTTTTT CASSAQGTGELFF
TRBJ1-5 TRBD1 NA TRBV6-5 15 TGTGCCAGCAAAACTCAACAGGGGGCAGGGCAGCCCCAGCATTTT CASKTQQGAGQPQHF
TRBJ2-7 TRBD2 NA TRBV28 14 TGTGCCAGCACCTCGGCGGGAGCCCCATACGAGCAGTACTTC CASTSAGAPYEQYF
TRBJ1-6 NA NA TRBV11-2 12 TGTGCCAGCAGCTTACAGTCGTCACCCCTCCACTTT CASSLQSSPLHF
TRBJ2-4 NA NA TRBV28 13 TGTGCCAGCAGTTTTGGGCAGCGGAACATTCAGTACTTC CASSFGQRNIQYF
TRBJ1-3 NA NA TRBV19 13 TGTGCCAGTAGAGTGGAGGGAAGAAACACCATATATTTT CASRVEGRNTIYF
TRBJ2-5 NA NA TRBV6-5 14 TGTGCCAGCAGTTACTCTGACAGCCGCGGGACCCAGTACTTC CASSYSDSRGTQYF
TRBJ1-1 TRBD1 NA TRBV28 14 TGTGCCAGCAGCTCTGGACAGGGGGACACTGAAGCTTTCTTT CASSSGQGDTEAFF
TRBJ2-5 NA many TRBV15 13 TGTGCCACCAGCAGAGGGGCGGGAGAGACCCAGTACTTC CATSRGAGETQYF
TRBJ2-2 TRBD1 few TRBV14 13 TGTGCCAGCAGCGACAGGGGGCCCGGGGAGCTGTTTTTT CASSDRGPGELFF
TRBJ2-2 TRBD2 NA TRBV30 13 TGTGGACGCGGGGGGGAGGGGGCCGGGGAGCTGTTTTTT CGRGGEGAGELFF
TRBJ2-7 TRBD1 NA TRBV4-1 15 TGCGCCAGCAGCCCTAATCCAGGGGGCGCCTACGAGCAGTACTTC CASSPNPGGAYEQYF
TRBJ1-2 NA NA TRBV7-2 16 TGTGCCAGCAGCTTAACCTCCTATAGACAGGAGTATGGCTACACCTTC CASSLTSYRQEYGYTF
TRBJ1-2 NA NA TRBV28 12 TGTGCCAGCAGCCAGGGCGTCTATGGCTACACCTTC CASSQGVYGYTF
TRBJ1-2 NA NA TRBV19 13 TGTGCCAGTTTTGGGGGCACGGGCTATGGCTACACCTTC CASFGGTGYGYTF
TRBJ1-4 TRBD1 few TRBV10-3 14 TGTGCCATCAGCCCGACAGGGACGGGTGAAAAACTGTTTTTT CAISPTGTGEKLFF
TRBJ2-3 NA NA TRBV7-6 14 TGTGCCAGCAGCTTTGGCCCTAGCACAGATACGCAGTATTTT CASSFGPSTDTQYF
TRBJ1-5 NA NA TRBV5-1 14 TGCGCCAGCAGCTTGGATGCAGGCAATCAGCCCCAGCATTTT CASSLDAGNQPQHF
TRBJ2-7 TRBD1 NA TRBV12-3/TRBV12-4 13 TGTGCCAGCAGGGGGACAGGGGTGGGCGAGCAGTACTTC CASRGTGVGEQYF
TRBJ1-1 TRBD1 few TRBV29-1 14 TGCAGCGTTAGGACAGGGGGGGTGAACACTGAAGCTTTCTTT CSVRTGGVNTEAFF
TRBJ1-1 NA NA TRBV6-5 13 TGTGCCAGCGTAAGCTCGCTGAACACTGAAGCTTTCTTT CASVSSLNTEAFF
TRBJ1-5 NA NA TRBV6-6 14 TGTGCCAGCAGTTGGGTGGACAGTAATCAGCCCCAGCATTTT CASSWVDSNQPQHF
TRBJ2-7 TRBD1 NA TRBV18 15 TGTGCCAGCTCACAACAGGGACAGGGGAGGTACGAGCAGTACTTC CASSQQGQGRYEQYF
TRBJ2-7 NA few TRBV6-5 16 TGTGCCAGCAGTTACTCGAGGCAGGGGTGGGCCTACGAGCAGTACTTC CASSYSRQGWAYEQYF
TRBJ2-3 NA NA TRBV6-5 16 TGTGCCAGCAGTTACTCAGTCAGGCGTGGGACAGATACGCAGTATTTT CASSYSVRRGTDTQYF
TRBJ1-5 TRBD1 NA TRBV2 15 TGTGCCAGCAGTGACCAAGGGACAGGTAATCAGCCCCAGCATTTT CASSDQGTGNQPQHF
TRBJ1-6 NA NA TRBV4-2 12 TGTGCCAGCAGCCAAGGGCACTCACCCCTCCACTTT CASSQGHSPLHF
TRBJ1-6 NA many TRBV30 14 TGTGCCTGGTCTCCCGGGACTGGGGGTTCACCCCTCCACTTT CAWSPGTGGSPLHF
TRBJ2-5 NA NA TRBV9 13 TGTGCCAGCAGCGCGGGACTTCAAGAGACCCAGTACTTC CASSAGLQETQYF
TRBJ1-2 TRBD1 NA TRBV13 15 TGTGCCAGCAGCTTCAACAGGGGGCGCGGACAGGGCTACACCTTC CASSFNRGRGQGYTF
TRBJ2-2 TRBD1 NA TRBV5-6 16 TGTGCCAGCAGCTTGGGGACAGGACTGAACACCGGGGAGCTGTTTTTT CASSLGTGLNTGELFF
TRBJ2-7 NA few TRBV30 13 TGTGCCTGGAGTGGTGTAAGGGGAAGCGAGCAGTACTTC CAWSGVRGSEQYF
TRBJ1-1 TRBD1 few TRBV18 16 TGTGCCAGCTCACCACGGACAGGGGGAATGAACACTGAAGCTTTCTTT CASSPRTGGMNTEAFF
TRBJ1-2 NA NA TRBV3-1/TRBV3-2 13 TGTGCCAGCAGCCTCGGGGAAAACTATGGCTACACCTTC CASSLGENYGYTF
TRBJ2-7 NA few TRBV27 13 TGTGCCAGCAGTTTTTCCCCACAGTTCGAGCAGTACTTC CASSFSPQFEQYF
TRBJ2-5 TRBD2 NA TRBV5-5 17 TGTGCCAGCAGCTTGCACCTAGCGGAGGTTATGGGAGAGACCCAGTACTTC CASSLHLAEVMGETQYF
TRBJ2-1 NA NA TRBV12-3/TRBV12-4 12 TGTGCCAGCAGAAGGAGACACAATGAGCAGTTCTTC CASRRRHNEQFF
TRBJ2-5 TRBD1 NA TRBV5-1 12 TGCGCCAGCATGAGAGGGGGCGAGACCCAGTACTTC CASMRGGETQYF
TRBJ2-7 TRBD1 NA TRBV19 15 TGTGCCAGTAGTCAGGGGGTCTTGGAGGCCTACGAGCAGTACTTC CASSQGVLEAYEQYF
TRBJ1-1 TRBD1 NA TRBV10-3 13 TGTGCCATCAGTGGACAGGGAGACACTGAAGCTTTCTTT CAISGQGDTEAFF
TRBJ2-1 TRBD2 NA TRBV6-2/TRBV6-3 15 TGTGCCAGCAGCTCAAGCGGGGGGTCCTACAATGAGCAGTTCTTC CASSSSGGSYNEQFF
TRBJ2-2 NA once TRBV27 13 TGTGCCACCCGATCCGCAGGCACCGGGGAGCTGTTTTTT CATRSAGTGELFF
TRBJ1-1 TRBD1 NA TRBV18 15 TGTGCCAGCTCTCTCCCGACAGGGGGGAGGACTGAAGCTTTCTTT CASSLPTGGRTEAFF